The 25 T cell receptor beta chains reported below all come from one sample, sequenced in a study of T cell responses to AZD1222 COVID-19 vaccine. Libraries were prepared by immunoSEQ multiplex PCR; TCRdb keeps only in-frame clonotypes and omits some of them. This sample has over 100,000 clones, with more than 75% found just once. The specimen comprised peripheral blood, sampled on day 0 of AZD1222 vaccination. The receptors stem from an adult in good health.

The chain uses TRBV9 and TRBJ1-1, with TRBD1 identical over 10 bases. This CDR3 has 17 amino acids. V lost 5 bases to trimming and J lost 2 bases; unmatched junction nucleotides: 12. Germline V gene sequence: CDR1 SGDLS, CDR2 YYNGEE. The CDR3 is CASSGTGTGAANTEAFF. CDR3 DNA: TGTGCCAGCAGTGGTACCGGGACAGGGGCCGCCAACACTGAAGCTTTCTTT.

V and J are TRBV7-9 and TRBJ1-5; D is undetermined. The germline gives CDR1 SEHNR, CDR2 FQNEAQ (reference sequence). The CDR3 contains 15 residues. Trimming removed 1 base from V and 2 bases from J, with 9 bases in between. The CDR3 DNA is TGTGCCAGCAGCTTAGATGGATCGGGCAATCAGCCCCAGCATTTT. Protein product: CASSLDGSGNQPQHF.

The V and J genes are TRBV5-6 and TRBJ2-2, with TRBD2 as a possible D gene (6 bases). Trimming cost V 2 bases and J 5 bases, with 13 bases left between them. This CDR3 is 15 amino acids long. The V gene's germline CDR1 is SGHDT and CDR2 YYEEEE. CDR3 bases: TGTGCCAGCAGCTTTGGAGGGCTCTGGACCGGGGAGCTGTTTTTT. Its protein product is CASSFGGLWTGELFF.

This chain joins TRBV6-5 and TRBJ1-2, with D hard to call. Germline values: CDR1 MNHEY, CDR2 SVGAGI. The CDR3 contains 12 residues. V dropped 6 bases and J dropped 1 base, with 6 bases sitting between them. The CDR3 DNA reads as TGTGCCAGCAGCCCCGGTAACTATGGCTACACCTTC. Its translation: CASSPGNYGYTF.

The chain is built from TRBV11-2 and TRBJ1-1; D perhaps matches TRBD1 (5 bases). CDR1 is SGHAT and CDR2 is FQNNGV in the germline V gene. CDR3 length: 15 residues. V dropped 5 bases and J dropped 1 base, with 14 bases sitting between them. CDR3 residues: CASSPRGGGNTEAFF. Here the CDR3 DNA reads TGTGCCAGCAGCCCCCGGGGGGGTGGGAACACTGAAGCTTTCTTT.

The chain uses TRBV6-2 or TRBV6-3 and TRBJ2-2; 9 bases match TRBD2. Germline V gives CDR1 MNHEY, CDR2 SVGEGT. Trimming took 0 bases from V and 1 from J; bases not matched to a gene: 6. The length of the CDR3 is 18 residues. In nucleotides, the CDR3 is TGTGCCAGCAGTTACTCGACGAGCGGGGGGCAGAACACCGGGGAGCTGTTTTTT. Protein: CASSYSTSGGQNTGELFF.

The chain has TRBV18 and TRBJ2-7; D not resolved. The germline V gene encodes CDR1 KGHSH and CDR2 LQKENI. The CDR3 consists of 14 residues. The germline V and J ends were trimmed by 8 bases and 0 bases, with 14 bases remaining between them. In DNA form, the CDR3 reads TGTGCCAGCGCCAACCGGGCCAACTCCTACGAGCAGTACTTC. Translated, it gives CASANRANSYEQYF.

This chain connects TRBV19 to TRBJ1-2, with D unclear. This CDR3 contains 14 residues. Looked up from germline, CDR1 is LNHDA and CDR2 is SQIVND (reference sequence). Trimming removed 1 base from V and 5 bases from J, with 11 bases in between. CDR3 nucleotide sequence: TGTGCCAGTAGTATAGGTGCGGGGAGGTATGGCTACACCTTC. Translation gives CASSIGAGRYGYTF.

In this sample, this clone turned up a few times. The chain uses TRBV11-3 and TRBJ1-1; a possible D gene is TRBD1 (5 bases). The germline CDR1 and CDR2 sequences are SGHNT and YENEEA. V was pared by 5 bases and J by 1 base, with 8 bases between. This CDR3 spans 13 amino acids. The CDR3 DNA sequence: TGTGCCAGCAGCGAGGGACCGAACACTGAAGCTTTCTTT. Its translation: CASSEGPNTEAFF. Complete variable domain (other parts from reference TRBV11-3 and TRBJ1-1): EAGVVQSPRYKIIEKKQPVAFWCNPISGHNTLYWYLQNLGQGPELLIRYENEEAVDDSQLPKDRFSAERLKGVDSTLKIQPAELGDSAVYLCASSEGPNTEAFFGQGTRLTVV.

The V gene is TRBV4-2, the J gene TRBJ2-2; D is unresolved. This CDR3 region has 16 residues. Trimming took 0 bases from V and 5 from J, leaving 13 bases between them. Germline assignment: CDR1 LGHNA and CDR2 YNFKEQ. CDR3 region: CASSQEGGHRTGELFF. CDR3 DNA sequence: TGTGCCAGCAGCCAAGAGGGTGGCCACCGGACCGGGGAGCTGTTTTTT.

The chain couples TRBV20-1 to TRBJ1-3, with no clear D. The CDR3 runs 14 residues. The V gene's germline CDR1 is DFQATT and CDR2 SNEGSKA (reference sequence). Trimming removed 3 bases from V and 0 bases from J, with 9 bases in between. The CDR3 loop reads CSASGRSSGNTIYF. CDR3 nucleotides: TGCAGTGCTAGTGGCAGGAGCTCTGGAAACACCATATATTTT.

The CDR3 sequence is CASSPTTGETEAFF. CDR3 DNA: TGTGCCAGCTCACCAACCACAGGGGAAACTGAAGCTTTCTTT. The J gene is TRBJ1-1, the V gene TRBV18; 7 nucleotides line up with TRBD1. Germline assignment: CDR1 KGHSH and CDR2 LQKENI. V shed 2 bases, J shed 5 bases, and the junction held 5 bases outside the gene matches. CDR3 length: 14 amino acids.

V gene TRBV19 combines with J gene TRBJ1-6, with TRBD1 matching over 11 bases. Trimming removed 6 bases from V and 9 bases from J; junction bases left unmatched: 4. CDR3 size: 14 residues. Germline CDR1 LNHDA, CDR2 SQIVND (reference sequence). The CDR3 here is CASRDGTGGSPLHF. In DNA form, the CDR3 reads TGTGCCAGTAGGGACGGGACAGGGGGTTCACCCCTCCACTTT.

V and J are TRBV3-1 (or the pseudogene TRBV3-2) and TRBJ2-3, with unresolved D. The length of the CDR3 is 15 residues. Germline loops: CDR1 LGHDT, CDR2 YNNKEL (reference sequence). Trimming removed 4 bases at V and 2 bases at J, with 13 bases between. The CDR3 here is CASSPGQRFTDTQYF. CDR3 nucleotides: TGTGCCAGCAGCCCCGGTCAACGGTTCACAGATACGCAGTATTTT.

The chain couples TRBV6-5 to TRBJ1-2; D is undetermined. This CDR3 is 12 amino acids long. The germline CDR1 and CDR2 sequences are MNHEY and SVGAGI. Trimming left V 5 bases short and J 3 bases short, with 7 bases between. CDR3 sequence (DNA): TGTGCCAGCAGTCCAATCTACTATGGCTACACCTTC. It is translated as CASSPIYYGYTF.

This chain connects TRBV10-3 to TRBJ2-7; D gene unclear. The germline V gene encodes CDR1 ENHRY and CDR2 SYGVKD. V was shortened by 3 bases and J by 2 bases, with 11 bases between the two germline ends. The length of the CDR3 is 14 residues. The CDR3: CAISDWTATYEQYF. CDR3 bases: TGTGCCATCAGTGACTGGACGGCCACCTACGAGCAGTACTTC.

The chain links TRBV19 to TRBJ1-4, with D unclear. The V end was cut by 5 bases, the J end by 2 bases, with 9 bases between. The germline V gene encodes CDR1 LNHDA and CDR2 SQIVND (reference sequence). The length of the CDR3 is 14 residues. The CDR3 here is CASSLRATNEKLFF. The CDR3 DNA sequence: TGTGCCAGTAGTCTGAGGGCCACTAATGAAAAACTGTTTTTT. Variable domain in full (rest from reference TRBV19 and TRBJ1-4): DGGITQSPKYLFRKEGQNVTLSCEQNLNHDAMYWYRQDPGQGLRLIYYSQIVNDFQKGDIAEGYSVSREKKESFPLTVTSAQKNPTAFYLCASSLRATNEKLFFGSGTQLSVL.

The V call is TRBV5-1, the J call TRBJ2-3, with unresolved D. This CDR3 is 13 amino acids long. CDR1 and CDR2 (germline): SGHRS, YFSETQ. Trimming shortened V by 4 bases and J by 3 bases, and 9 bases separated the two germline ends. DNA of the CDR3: TGCGCCAGCAGCCCCACGGATACAGATACGCAGTATTTT. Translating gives CASSPTDTDTQYF.

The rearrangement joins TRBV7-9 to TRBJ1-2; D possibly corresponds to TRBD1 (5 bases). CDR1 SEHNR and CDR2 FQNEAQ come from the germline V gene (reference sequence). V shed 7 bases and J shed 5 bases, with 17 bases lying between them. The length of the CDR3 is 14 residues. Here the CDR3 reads CASTSVGVNYGYTF. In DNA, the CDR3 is TGTGCCAGCACCTCAGTAGGGGTAAATTATGGCTACACCTTC.

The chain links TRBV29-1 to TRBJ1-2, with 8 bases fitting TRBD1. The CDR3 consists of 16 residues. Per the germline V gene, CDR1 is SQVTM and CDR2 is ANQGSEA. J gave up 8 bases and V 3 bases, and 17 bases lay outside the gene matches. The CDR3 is CSVDGRGSGRGLGYTF. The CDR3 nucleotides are TGCAGCGTTGATGGAAGGGGCTCTGGCAGGGGGCTAGGCTACACCTTC.

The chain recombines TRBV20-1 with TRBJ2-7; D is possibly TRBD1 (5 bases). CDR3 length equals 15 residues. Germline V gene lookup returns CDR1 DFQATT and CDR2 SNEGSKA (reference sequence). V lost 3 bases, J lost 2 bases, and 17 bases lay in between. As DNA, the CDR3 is TGCAGTGCTAGTTTTCGAACCAGGGCCCCCTACGAGCAGTACTTC. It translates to CSASFRTRAPYEQYF.

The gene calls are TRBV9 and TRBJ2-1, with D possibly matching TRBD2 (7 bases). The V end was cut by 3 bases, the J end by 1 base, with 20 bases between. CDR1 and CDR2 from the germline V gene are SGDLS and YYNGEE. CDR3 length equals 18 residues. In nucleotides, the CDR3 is TGTGCCAGCAGCGACCGAAAAGGGGGGGCGGTATCCTACAATGAGCAGTTCTTC. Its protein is CASSDRKGGAVSYNEQFF.

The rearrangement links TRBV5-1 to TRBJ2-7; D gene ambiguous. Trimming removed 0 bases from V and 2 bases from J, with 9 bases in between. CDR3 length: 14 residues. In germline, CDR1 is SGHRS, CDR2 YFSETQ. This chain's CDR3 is CASSLARPTYEQYF. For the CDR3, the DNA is TGCGCCAGCAGCTTGGCTAGGCCCACCTACGAGCAGTACTTC.

The CDR3 DNA follows: TGTGCCAGCAGCCCTACAGGGTTCGGAAACACCATATATTTT. Translating it yields CASSPTGFGNTIYF. The chain carries TRBV9 and TRBJ1-3, with TRBD1 as a possible D gene (6 bases). The CDR3 has 14 amino acids. Trimming shortened V by 4 bases and J by 4 bases, and 12 bases separated the two germline ends. The germline CDR1 and CDR2 sequences are SGDLS and YYNGEE.

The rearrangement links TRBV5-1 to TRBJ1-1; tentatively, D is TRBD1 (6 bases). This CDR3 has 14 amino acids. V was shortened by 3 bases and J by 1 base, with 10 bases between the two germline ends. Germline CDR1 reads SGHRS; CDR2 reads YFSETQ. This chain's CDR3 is CASSSGTSNTEAFF. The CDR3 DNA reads TGCGCCAGCAGCTCCGGGACATCGAACACTGAAGCTTTCTTT.